This TCR beta chain was sequenced in a study of blood T cell repertoires in COVID-19. Trimming stripped 3 bases from V and 5 bases from J, with 10 bases between. This CDR3 is 13 amino acids long. The authors' processing: Quantification of nucleated cells was approximated via reference gene primer amplification. TCRdb's table, derived via immunoSEQ multiplex PCR, lists solely in-frame clones and lacks some. V and J calls plus clone size are reproduced from that table; the DNA served to infer D and trimming. This table has about 310,000 clones, 87% appearing once. The source of this sequence is a young man with active or convalescent COVID-19. Sequences were obtained from peripheral blood. The rearrangement joins TRBV12-3 or TRBV12-4 to TRBJ1-1, with no clear D. The CDR3 is CASSFFGSTEAFF. The DNA for the CDR3 is TGTGCCAGCAGTTTTTTTGGGAGTACTGAAGCTTTCTTT.